This TCR beta chain was recovered during a study of blood T cell repertoires in COVID-19. The wider study: The origin of the acute and convalescent COVID-19 samples was the United States, Italy and Spain. PBMCs, B-cell-depleted T cells, or T cells were the source of the cDNA or gDNA that made up the material.

The sample holds one count of this clone. Clones were sequenced by immunoSEQ multiplex PCR, and TCRdb holds only the in-frame ones, with some missing. In the table there are tens of thousands of clones, more than 60% of which are singletons. The germline gives CDR1 LNHNV, CDR2 YYDKDF (reference sequence). J gave up 6 bases and V 1 base, and 8 bases lay outside the gene matches. The CDR3 contains 16 residues. This TCR derives from a human donor with active or convalescent COVID-19. The donor label of this sample is uncertain. The chain employs TRBV15 and TRBJ2-5, with 10 positions matching TRBD2. Sequencing was performed on peripheral blood. The CDR3 DNA sequence: TGTGCCACCAGCAGAGTCCGCCTAGCGGGAGAGCAGACCCAGTACTTC. It encodes CATSRVRLAGEQTQYF.